Listed below are T cell receptor beta chains from one sample, sequenced in a study of T cell repertoires in cytomegalovirus infection. Their cognate antigens are unknown. Each CDR3 protein is one row after TCRdb ran MiXCR on the reads. The sample has approximately 1,000,000 distinct CDR3 sequences, around 30% seen once. This sample comprised cultured CD8+ T cells from PBMCs, obtained from culture after CMV antigen stimulation. Receptors were obtained from a human donor in good health (CMV status not recorded). Some clones in this sample may be carry-over from other donors' samples. Each CDR3 is given with its conserved first and last residue. The D gene is left open where the match is weak. Clone size appears in some rows only: once, few, many, or a class for an expanded clone.

clone_size: many
d_call: NA
v_call: TRBV7-6
j_call: TRBJ2-1
cdr3_length: 17
cdr3_nt: TGTGCCAGCAGCTTAGTCCGCCGGGACCTCACGTGGAATGAGCAGTTCTTC
cdr3_aa: CASSLVRRDLTWNEQFF

clone_size: many
d_call: TRBD2
v_call: TRBV7-8
j_call: TRBJ2-1
cdr3_length: 16
cdr3_nt: TGTGCCAGCAGCTACAAGACTAGCGGGGCCGGAGGGGAGCAGTTCTTC
cdr3_aa: CASSYKTSGAGGEQFF

clone_size: few
d_call: TRBD2
v_call: TRBV5-6
j_call: TRBJ2-5
cdr3_length: 16
cdr3_nt: TGTGCCAGCAGCTTGGTGTCGGGGGGGCCTGAAGAGACCCAGTACTTC
cdr3_aa: CASSLVSGGPEETQYF

clone_size: few
d_call: TRBD1
v_call: TRBV12-3/TRBV12-4
j_call: TRBJ1-2
cdr3_length: 16
cdr3_nt: TGTGCCAGCAGGTCCACCGGGACAGGAGGCCCTCGGGGCTACACCTTC
cdr3_aa: CASRSTGTGGPRGYTF

clone_size: NA
d_call: TRBD1
v_call: TRBV7-9
j_call: TRBJ2-7
cdr3_length: 14
cdr3_nt: TGTGCCAGCAGCCCCCCGGGACAGGGAAACGAGCAGTACTTC
cdr3_aa: CASSPPGQGNEQYF

clone_size: NA
d_call: NA
v_call: TRBV6-5
j_call: TRBJ1-2
cdr3_length: 16
cdr3_nt: TGTGCCAGCAGTTACGGTCGGGGGCCCGCTAACTATGGCTACACCTTC
cdr3_aa: CASSYGRGPANYGYTF

clone_size: many
d_call: NA
v_call: TRBV12-3/TRBV12-4
j_call: TRBJ1-1
cdr3_length: 13
cdr3_nt: TGTGCCAGCAGTTTTGTAGTGAACACTGAAGCTTTCTTT
cdr3_aa: CASSFVVNTEAFF

clone_size: few
d_call: NA
v_call: TRBV4-3
j_call: TRBJ1-2
cdr3_length: 16
cdr3_nt: TGCGCCAGCAGCCAAGATGGTGGACGGTTACCTTATGGCTACACCTTC
cdr3_aa: CASSQDGGRLPYGYTF

clone_size: few
d_call: NA
v_call: TRBV7-9
j_call: TRBJ1-1
cdr3_length: 13
cdr3_nt: TGTGCCAGCAGCCTCCGACAGGCTCCTGAAGCTTTCTTT
cdr3_aa: CASSLRQAPEAFF

clone_size: few
d_call: NA
v_call: TRBV27
j_call: TRBJ2-1
cdr3_length: 15
cdr3_nt: TGTGCCAGTCTTATTCCCAGGGGCCCCTACAATGAGCAGTTCTTC
cdr3_aa: CASLIPRGPYNEQFF

clone_size: many
d_call: NA
v_call: TRBV7-2
j_call: TRBJ1-1
cdr3_length: 17
cdr3_nt: TGTGCCAGCAGCTTTAGAACTGCCGCAGGACCGAACACTGAAGCTTTCTTT
cdr3_aa: CASSFRTAAGPNTEAFF

clone_size: many
d_call: NA
v_call: TRBV27
j_call: TRBJ1-2
cdr3_length: 15
cdr3_nt: TGTGCCAGCAGTTTATGGGGGGCGCGTCTCTATGGCTACACCTTC
cdr3_aa: CASSLWGARLYGYTF

clone_size: few
d_call: NA
v_call: TRBV11-1
j_call: TRBJ2-1
cdr3_length: 12
cdr3_nt: TGTGCCAGCAGCTTCGGGTTTTACGAGCAGTTCTTC
cdr3_aa: CASSFGFYEQFF

clone_size: NA
d_call: NA
v_call: TRBV7-9
j_call: TRBJ1-2
cdr3_length: 16
cdr3_nt: TGTGCCAGCAGCTCTCGAGCAGATCAAGCTAACTATGGCTACACCTTC
cdr3_aa: CASSSRADQANYGYTF

clone_size: NA
d_call: TRBD2
v_call: TRBV19
j_call: TRBJ2-1
cdr3_length: 14
cdr3_nt: TGTGCCAGTAAAAAAAGCGGGGCCCACAATGAGCAGTTCTTC
cdr3_aa: CASKKSGAHNEQFF

clone_size: NA
d_call: TRBD1
v_call: TRBV6-5
j_call: TRBJ2-1
cdr3_length: 16
cdr3_nt: TGTGCCAGCAGTTACTCTGGGCTGACAGGGTACAATGAGCAGTTCTTC
cdr3_aa: CASSYSGLTGYNEQFF

clone_size: NA
d_call: TRBD2
v_call: TRBV5-4
j_call: TRBJ2-2
cdr3_length: 17
cdr3_nt: TGTGCCAGCAGCTTGGAAGCGGGGGCCTCGAACACCGGGGAGCTGTTTTTT
cdr3_aa: CASSLEAGASNTGELFF

clone_size: NA
d_call: NA
v_call: TRBV10-2
j_call: TRBJ2-7
cdr3_length: 14
cdr3_nt: TGCGCCAGCAGGGGGACGGCGAGCTCCTACGAGCAGTACTTC
cdr3_aa: CASRGTASSYEQYF

clone_size: many
d_call: TRBD1
v_call: TRBV19
j_call: TRBJ1-5
cdr3_length: 14
cdr3_nt: TGTGCCAGCCGGGACAGGGGCAGCAATCAGCCCCAGCATTTT
cdr3_aa: CASRDRGSNQPQHF

clone_size: many
d_call: TRBD1
v_call: TRBV19
j_call: TRBJ1-5
cdr3_length: 14
cdr3_nt: TGTGCCAGTAGTACTTGGACAGGGGATCAGCCCCAGCATTTT
cdr3_aa: CASSTWTGDQPQHF

clone_size: few
d_call: TRBD1
v_call: TRBV29-1
j_call: TRBJ1-2
cdr3_length: 13
cdr3_nt: TGCAGCGCCCTAACAGGGGGCGTATCTGGCTACACCTTC
cdr3_aa: CSALTGGVSGYTF

clone_size: once
d_call: TRBD1
v_call: TRBV4-1
j_call: TRBJ1-1
cdr3_length: 15
cdr3_nt: TGCGCCAGCAGCCAGCTGGACAGGTACGATACTGAAGCTTTCTTT
cdr3_aa: CASSQLDRYDTEAFF

clone_size: few
d_call: NA
v_call: TRBV12-3/TRBV12-4
j_call: TRBJ1-1
cdr3_length: 12
cdr3_nt: TGTGCCAGCAGTTATTCGGCGGTTGAAGCTTTCTTT
cdr3_aa: CASSYSAVEAFF

clone_size: NA
d_call: NA
v_call: TRBV12-3/TRBV12-4
j_call: TRBJ2-7
cdr3_length: 15
cdr3_nt: TGTGCCAGCAGTTCGTCGACAAAAAGCTCCTACGAGCAGTACTTC
cdr3_aa: CASSSSTKSSYEQYF